This TCR beta chain originates from a study of a mutant IDH1 vaccine in newly diagnosed glioma. Across the study: Vaccination followed radiotherapy alone by 4-6 weeks, or accompanied temozolomide cycles. Earlier care involved radiotherapy, temozolomide, or both, and the majority received both. Findings and limits, study-wide: Vaccine-induced responses were seen in approximately 92% of patients, spanning several MHC alleles. Apparently, pseudoprogression bore no relation to changes among the top peripheral T cell clonotypes.

Clones were read by immunoSEQ multiplex PCR, and TCRdb kept only the in-frame ones, dropping some. The table has some 60,000 clones, approximately 87% seen once. Documented time point: week 35, safety follow-up. What each vaccine dose contained was 300 ug of mutant IDH1 20-mer peptide, accompanied by topical imiquimod. This CDR3 is 14 amino acids long. V gave up 4 bases and J gave up 5 bases, with 15 bases separating them. The V gene's germline CDR1 is SGHNT and CDR2 YYREEE (reference sequence). Of note for this clone: Its antigen is not identified.

V usage is TRBV5-4 and J usage is TRBJ1-2; D is perhaps TRBD1 (5 bases). The clonotype originates from a man between 40 and 49 years old with glioma. The specimen was PBMCs, collected from a glioma patient whose treatment included an IDH1 peptide vaccine. The CDR3 bases are TGTGCCAGCAGCGGACTAACAGGTCCATATGGCTACACCTTC. The encoded protein is CASSGLTGPYGYTF.